Below are 30 T cell receptor beta chains sequenced from a single sample in a study of post-analysis software for immune sequencing data. Unique molecular identifiers featured in each of the TCR beta cDNA libraries. TCRdb independently ran MiXCR on the PCR reads; one entry per CDR3 protein. The sample carries about 500,000 distinct CDR3 sequences, under 55% recorded once. Regarding the study as a whole: Patients carried a handful of TRBV segments more frequently than controls did, and TRBV5-6, TRBV5-1 and TRBV20-1 were among them.

The antigens these receptors bind are not known. The sequenced material came from blood. These receptors were taken from a girl under 18 with multiple sclerosis.

Only one count was recorded for this clonotype. J is TRBJ1-2 and V is TRBV7-2, with 9 bases that match TRBD1. The CDR3 spans 13 residues. J lost 7 bases, V lost 5 bases, and 5 bases had no gene match. CDR1 and CDR2 (germline): SGHTA, FQGNSA. The DNA of the CDR3 is TGTGCCAGCAGCATCGACAGGGGGGGTGGCTACACCTTC. It encodes CASSIDRGGGYTF. Full variable domain (outside the CDR3, taken from reference TRBV7-2 and TRBJ1-2): GAGVSQSPSNKVTEKGKDVELRCDPISGHTALYWYRQSLGQGLEFLIYFQGNSAPDKSGLPSDRFSAERTGGSVSTLTIQRTQQEDSAVYLCASSIDRGGGYTFGSGTRLTVV.

The chain recombines TRBV7-6 with TRBJ2-5; D is uncertain. This CDR3 has 16 residues. V lost 1 base and J 11 bases, leaving 23 bases between the germline ends. Germline-derived CDR1 and CDR2 are SGHVS and FNYEAQ. CDR3 in DNA: TGTGCCAGCAGCTTAGTCCCCGAAGACCCCCGTGAGGAGCAGTACTTC. The encoded protein is CASSLVPEDPREEQYF.

Only a few counts were recorded for this clonotype. The V and J genes are TRBV7-9 and TRBJ2-7; 12 bases agree with TRBD2. The CDR3 is 15 residues long. Trimming took 5 bases from V and 7 from J; bases not matched to a gene: 9. Germline-derived CDR1 and CDR2 are SEHNR and FQNEAQ (reference sequence). The CDR3, as DNA: TGTGCCAGCAGCCCAAGACTAGCGGGAGTTGGTGAGCAGTACTTC. It yields the protein CASSPRLAGVGEQYF.

This clonotype was seen a handful of times. V gene TRBV20-1 combines with J gene TRBJ2-6; the D is unclear. The CDR3 loop spans 15 amino acids. Germline V gene sequence: CDR1 DFQATT, CDR2 SNEGSKA (reference sequence). V lost 3 bases and J lost 0, with 9 bases in between. The CDR3, as DNA: TGCAGTGCTAGGGACCGACGCTCTGGGGCCAACGTCCTGACTTTC. Translated, it gives CSARDRRSGANVLTF.

This clonotype appeared a few times. V and J are TRBV21-1 and TRBJ2-1; TRBD1 was called by the table and not checked on the DNA. TRBV21-1 corresponds to a pseudogene. CDR3 size: 17 residues. CDR3 protein: CASSKIRKGVEYNEQFF. The CDR3 DNA reads as TGTGCCAGCAGTAAAATAAGGAAAGGGGTTGAGTACAATGAGCAGTTCTTC.

The CDR3 region is CASRLIPRGDEQYF. For the CDR3, the DNA is TGTGCCAGCAGATTAATCCCGAGGGGGGACGAGCAGTACTTC. The chain links TRBV7-8 to TRBJ2-7; either TRBD1 or TRBD2 may fit D (6 bases each). Deletions cut 6 bases from V and 5 bases from J, with 17 bases between. The CDR3 is 14 amino acids. Germline V gene lookup returns CDR1 SGHVS and CDR2 FQNEAQ.

The genes are TRBV7-2 and TRBJ2-7; 7 bases are shared with TRBD1. CDR3 length: 14 residues. The germline V gene has CDR1 SGHTA and CDR2 FQGNSA. Trimming took 5 bases from V and 2 from J; bases not matched to a gene: 6. This CDR3 is CASSLDRDTYEQYF. DNA of the CDR3: TGTGCCAGCAGCCTAGACAGGGACACCTACGAGCAGTACTTC.

The chain has TRBV5-1 and TRBJ2-1; the D gene could be TRBD1 or TRBD2 (6 bases each). The end of the DNA fits TRBJ2-7 better, so the J call may be wrong. The CDR3 runs 14 residues. Germline CDR1 reads SGHRS; CDR2 reads YFSETQ. The CDR3 protein is CASSLGPGDNEQYF. In DNA form, the CDR3 reads TGCGCCAGCAGCTTAGGACCGGGGGACAATGAGCAGTACTTC.

The chain is built from TRBV5-1 and TRBJ2-5, with 9 bases matching TRBD1. Germline V gene lookup returns CDR1 SGHRS and CDR2 YFSETQ. V shed 4 bases, J shed 4 bases, and the junction held 5 bases outside the gene matches. There are 14 residues in the CDR3. CDR3: CASSPEDRGETQYF. Here the CDR3 DNA reads TGCGCCAGCAGCCCCGAGGACAGGGGAGAGACCCAGTACTTC.

This clonotype came up a few times. This chain joins TRBV3-1 and TRBJ2-1; 10 nucleotides match TRBD1. Germline CDR1 LGHDT, CDR2 YNNKEL (reference sequence). CDR3 size: 15 residues. V lost 1 base, J lost 7 bases, and 4 bases stayed unmatched. The CDR3 region is CASSQAADRGNEQFF. CDR3 nucleotide sequence: TGTGCCAGCAGCCAAGCAGCGGACAGGGGGAATGAGCAGTTCTTC.

This clonotype showed up just a few times. The chain is built from TRBV12-3 or TRBV12-4 and TRBJ1-5; unclear D gene. There are 13 residues in the CDR3. The V end lost 3 bases, the J end lost 7 bases, and 10 bases lay between the germline ends. The DNA for the CDR3 is TGTGCCAGCAGTTTGATCGGTGGGCAGCCCCAGCATTTT. It codes for CASSLIGGQPQHF.

V gene TRBV9 combines with J gene TRBJ2-3; 8 bases agree with TRBD1. Germline trimming cut 4 bases from V and 1 base from J; bases unmatched to any gene: 8. The CDR3 has 16 residues. From germline, CDR1 is SGDLS and CDR2 YYNGEE. CDR3 sequence: CASSPGTGYRTDTQYF. CDR3 coding DNA: TGTGCCAGCAGCCCGGGGACAGGCTACCGCACAGATACGCAGTATTTT.

Only a few counts were recorded for this clonotype. V is TRBV7-3 and J is TRBJ2-5, with 8 bases lining up with TRBD1. The J call may be incorrect, as the DNA end agrees better with TRBJ2-7. CDR3 length: 14 residues. Germline V lookup: CDR1 SGHTA, CDR2 FQGTGA. For the CDR3, the DNA is TGTGCCAGCAGCGCTGGGACAGGCCCATCCGAGCAGTACTTC. It translates to CASSAGTGPSEQYF.

In this sample, this clonotype turned up once. One junction end disagrees with the germline gene, perhaps due to a read error. The V call is TRBV12-3 or TRBV12-4, the J call TRBJ2-5; D might be TRBD1 or TRBD2, each matching 5 bases. The last part of the DNA fits TRBJ2-7 better; the J call may be wrong. This CDR3 is 11 amino acids long. DNA of the CDR3: TGTGCCGGCAGGGAGCGCGACGAGCAGTACTTC. This encodes CAGRERDEQYF.

This clonotype was detected once. V and J are TRBV18 and TRBJ2-6; tentatively, D is TRBD1 (5 bases). V lost 0 bases and J 8 bases, leaving 14 bases between the germline ends. Germline values: CDR1 KGHSH, CDR2 LQKENI. The CDR3 is made up of 16 amino acids. CDR3 in DNA: TGTGCCAGCTCACCACCTCTAGGGGCGATATCCAACGTCCTGACTTTC. Translation: CASSPPLGAISNVLTF.

This clonotype has a single count. J is TRBJ2-5 and V is TRBV2; the D gene is possibly TRBD1 (5 bases). The CDR3 length is 15 residues. Germline V gives CDR1 SNHLY, CDR2 FYNNEI. V lost 7 bases and J 4 bases, leaving 19 bases between the germline ends. CDR3 protein: CASTTFGPQGETQYF. In nucleotides, the CDR3 is TGTGCCAGCACCACCTTTGGACCGCAGGGAGAGACCCAGTACTTC.

The chain has TRBV20-1 and TRBJ2-3, with D possibly being TRBD2 (5 bases). In germline, CDR1 is DFQATT, CDR2 SNEGSKA (reference sequence). CDR3 length: 14 residues. Trimming stripped 5 bases from V and 2 bases from J, with 14 bases between. CDR3 DNA sequence: TGCAGTGCTCTCGCTAGCAGACCCACAGATACGCAGTATTTT. This translates into CSALASRPTDTQYF.

The chain joins TRBV24-1 to TRBJ2-1; no firm D call. Germline V gives CDR1 KGHDR, CDR2 SFDVKD. V was shortened by 4 bases and J by 7 bases, with 16 bases between the two germline ends. The CDR3 loop spans 15 amino acids. The CDR3 loop is CATSDPTWVRNEQFF. CDR3 sequence (DNA): TGTGCCACCAGTGACCCTACCTGGGTAAGGAATGAGCAGTTCTTC.

The chain links TRBV20-1 to TRBJ1-6; weak D call: TRBD1 (6 bases). CDR3 length: 17 residues. V was clipped by 0 bases and J by 3 bases, with 15 bases between them. Germline V CDR1 and CDR2: DFQATT, SNEGSKA (reference sequence). The CDR3, as DNA: TGCAGTGCTAGAGATGCAGGGGACGGGTACTATAATTCACCCCTCCACTTT. Translation gives CSARDAGDGYYNSPLHF.

The chain combines TRBV4-1 with TRBJ2-7; 8 positions agree with TRBD1. The CDR3 contains 14 residues. Losses at the gene ends were 1 base for V and 9 bases for J; bases not matched to a gene: 8. Germline CDR1 reads MGHRA; CDR2 reads YSYEKL. This CDR3 reads CASSQGQGRGVQYF. The CDR3 bases are TGCGCCAGCAGCCAAGGACAGGGGAGAGGGGTGCAGTACTTC.

A few counts support this clonotype. In DNA, the CDR3 is TGTGCCAGCAGTCACCCGGACGGTGCCTCCTACGAGCAGTACTTC. It is translated as CASSHPDGASYEQYF. This chain uses TRBV28 with TRBJ2-7; D unresolved. The CDR3 has 15 amino acids. CDR1 and CDR2 from the germline V gene are MDHEN and SYDVKM. Deletions cut 5 bases from V and 0 bases from J, with 14 bases between.

This clonotype has ten or more counts. The rearrangement joins TRBV29-1 to TRBJ2-1, with TRBD2 matching 7 bases. Germline V gene data show CDR1 as SQVTM and CDR2 as ANQGSEA. The trim removed 7 bases at V and 9 bases at J, leaving 15 bases unmatched. The CDR3 contains 14 residues. CDR3 in DNA: TGCAGCGCCGGAACTAGCGCCCCAACGCGTGAGCAGTTCTTC. It yields the protein CSAGTSAPTREQFF.

In its sample, this clonotype was seen many times. The gene calls are TRBV29-1 and TRBJ2-1; no definite D call. The CDR3 is 11 amino acids. Germline CDR1 is SQVTM and CDR2 is ANQGSEA. Here the CDR3 reads CRGLWHNEQFF. DNA of the CDR3: TGCAGGGGCTTGTGGCACAATGAGCAGTTCTTC.

The chain has TRBV5-1 and TRBJ1-2; perhaps TRBD1 as D (6 bases). Germline loops: CDR1 SGHRS, CDR2 YFSETQ. Trimming took 4 bases from V and 4 from J, leaving 29 bases between them. The CDR3 runs 19 residues. The CDR3 reads CASSPRGAAVGWFRYGYTF. In DNA, the CDR3 is TGCGCCAGCAGCCCGCGGGGGGCCGCGGTTGGTTGGTTTCGCTATGGCTACACCTTC.

The chain has TRBV20-1 and TRBJ2-7, with D tentatively TRBD2 (6 bases). This CDR3 contains 12 residues. Trimming left V 3 bases short and J 7 bases short, with 13 bases between. Germline-derived CDR1 and CDR2 are DFQATT and SNEGSKA (reference sequence). CDR3 nucleotide sequence: TGCAGTGCTAGGGAGACTAGTTGGGAGCAGTACTTC. Translated, it gives CSARETSWEQYF.

In its sample, this clonotype was seen once. Compared with germline, one end of the junction differs, possibly owing to a read error. This chain joins TRBV4-3 and TRBJ2-1; 14 nucleotides line up with TRBD2. Per the germline V gene, CDR1 is LGHNA and CDR2 is YSLEER. This CDR3 is built from 16 residues. CDR3 sequence (DNA): TGCGCCAGCAGCCAAGGTGGACTAGCGGGAGGTGGAGAGCAGGTCTTC. Its translation is CASSQGGLAGGGEQVF.

This clonotype has a handful of counts. V gene TRBV20-1 combines with J gene TRBJ2-3; perhaps TRBD1 as D (5 bases). The V and J ends lost 0 bases and 1 base respectively, with 8 bases between them. This CDR3 is 14 amino acids long. The germline gives CDR1 DFQATT, CDR2 SNEGSKA (reference sequence). The CDR3 is CSARDPRGTDTQYF. The CDR3 DNA follows: TGCAGTGCTAGAGATCCCAGGGGCACAGATACGCAGTATTTT.

This chain links TRBV10-3 with TRBJ2-4; the match to TRBD1 covers 9 bases. The DNA end is a closer match to TRBJ2-7, so the J assignment may be wrong. Germline lookup yields CDR1 ENHRY and CDR2 SYGVKD. The CDR3 runs 13 residues. DNA of the CDR3: TGTGCCACTGGACAGGGGCGCTCCTACGAGCAGTACTTC. Translating gives CATGQGRSYEQYF.

The chain links TRBV4-2 to TRBJ1-5; 7 bases map to TRBD1. CDR1 and CDR2 from the germline V gene are LGHNA and YNFKEQ. V was clipped by 4 bases and J by 5 bases; unmatched bases: 8. This CDR3 is built from 15 residues. As DNA, the CDR3 is TGTGCCAGCAGCCTTGGAGGGGGCGTCGATCAGCCCCAGCATTTT. The encoded protein is CASSLGGGVDQPQHF.

This clonotype was seen at least ten times. CDR3 bases: TGCGCCAGCAGCTACGGCGGGGGCTACAATGAGCAGTTCTTC. It codes for CASSYGGGYNEQFF. This sequence joins TRBV5-1 and TRBJ2-1; 7 nucleotides line up with TRBD2. The CDR3 has 14 residues. Germline V CDR1 and CDR2: SGHRS, YFSETQ. J lost 3 bases, V lost 3 bases, and 3 bases had no gene match.